Below, 32 T cell receptor beta chains from the same sample are listed, as sequenced in a study of blood T cell repertoires in COVID-19. Method: immunoSEQ multiplex PCR; TCRdb's copy keeps in-frame clones and lacks some. The sample lists 150,000 or so clones; about 92% were seen once. The sequencing input was peripheral blood. The receptors originated from a man aged 55 to 70 with active or convalescent COVID-19.

The chain links TRBV12-3 or TRBV12-4 to TRBJ1-2; D is perhaps TRBD1 (6 bases). The CDR3 loop spans 12 amino acids. With 3 bases removed from V and 8 bases from J, the gap between germline ends came to 10 bases. In DNA form, the CDR3 reads TGTGCCAGCAGTTTGAGGGGGACGGGCTACACCTTC. The encoded protein is CASSLRGTGYTF.

Only a few counts were recorded for this clone. The chain is built from TRBV6-1 and TRBJ2-3; 12 bases are a match to TRBD1. V lost 2 bases, J lost 2 bases, and 8 bases stayed unmatched. The CDR3 runs 18 residues. Per the germline V gene, CDR1 is MNHNS and CDR2 is SASEGT. The CDR3 spells CASSEIPGTGGITDTQYF. CDR3 nucleotides: TGTGCCAGCAGTGAAATCCCCGGGACAGGGGGCATCACAGATACGCAGTATTTT.

The chain uses TRBV19 and TRBJ2-3; 10 bases are a match to TRBD2. CDR1 and CDR2 from the germline V gene are LNHDA and SQIVND (reference sequence). The V gene end was trimmed by 3 bases and the J gene end by 4 bases; junction bases not matched to a gene: 13. The CDR3 totals 18 residues. CDR3 in amino acids: CASSMSSGRAVWADTQYF. In nucleotides, the CDR3 is TGTGCCAGTAGTATGTCAAGCGGGAGGGCCGTTTGGGCAGATACGCAGTATTTT.

The chain couples TRBV11-3 to TRBJ1-1, with TRBD1 as a possible D gene (6 bases). The CDR3 is made up of 14 amino acids. Trimming pared 5 bases from V and 4 bases from J, leaving 14 bases between. Germline CDR1 is SGHNT and CDR2 is YENEEA. The CDR3: CASSDGGFGTEAFF. CDR3 DNA sequence: TGTGCCAGCAGCGATGGGGGCTTTGGCACTGAAGCTTTCTTT.

This clone was counted once. The rearrangement joins TRBV19 to TRBJ1-1; 10 nucleotides agree with TRBD1. With V trimmed by 10 bases and J by 6 bases, 17 bases remained unmatched. Looked up from germline, CDR1 is LNHDA and CDR2 is SQIVND (reference sequence). The CDR3 covers 16 residues. CDR3 in amino acids: CATAPQTGGKGSEAFF. The CDR3 nucleotides are TGTGCCACTGCTCCTCAGACAGGGGGCAAAGGGTCTGAAGCTTTCTTT. The whole variable domain, remainder taken from reference TRBV19 and TRBJ1-1, is DGGITQSPKYLFRKEGQNVTLSCEQNLNHDAMYWYRQDPGQGLRLIYYSQIVNDFQKGDIAEGYSVSREKKESFPLTVTSAQKNPTAFYLCATAPQTGGKGSEAFFGQGTRLTVV.

This chain uses TRBV16 with TRBJ1-1, with TRBD1 matching over 7 bases. Germline CDR1 is KGHSY and CDR2 is FQNENV. The CDR3 covers 16 residues. V gave up 0 bases and J gave up 4 bases; unmatched junction bases: 8. The CDR3 reads CASSQSMRQGTTEAFF. The CDR3 DNA is TGTGCCAGCAGCCAATCGATGAGACAGGGAACCACTGAAGCTTTCTTT.

This chain joins TRBV5-6 and TRBJ1-6; 7 nucleotides match TRBD1. With V trimmed by 4 bases and J by 0 bases, 4 bases remained unmatched. The length of the CDR3 is 16 residues. Germline assignment: CDR1 SGHDT and CDR2 YYEEEE. CDR3 DNA sequence: TGTGCCAGCAGCCCGACAGGGTTCTCCTATAATTCACCCCTCCACTTT. Translating gives CASSPTGFSYNSPLHF.

This clone showed up just once. This sequence joins TRBV5-5 and TRBJ2-7, with D perhaps TRBD2 (5 bases). The V gene lost 0 bases and the J gene lost 0 bases, with 10 bases spanning the gap. CDR3 length: 15 residues. The germline CDR1 and CDR2 sequences are SGHKS and YYEKEE (reference sequence). CDR3 in DNA: TGTGCCAGCAGCTTGGCGTCCGGGGACTCCTACGAGCAGTACTTC. It encodes CASSLASGDSYEQYF.

This clone was seen just once. This rearrangement joins TRBV5-6 to TRBJ2-3; D gene unclear. Looked up from germline, CDR1 is SGHDT and CDR2 is YYEEEE. CDR3 length: 15 residues. Trimming left V 0 bases short and J 5 bases short, with 13 bases between. The CDR3 DNA reads TGTGCCAGCAGCTTGGTGGCTACCAGACAAGATACGCAGTATTTT. Translated: CASSLVATRQDTQYF.

V is TRBV7-9 and J is TRBJ2-2, with TRBD2 as a possible D gene (5 bases). CDR3 length: 14 amino acids. From germline, CDR1 is SEHNR and CDR2 FQNEAQ (reference sequence). Trimming pared 6 bases from V and 1 base from J, leaving 9 bases between. The CDR3: CASRQLVNTGELFF. DNA for the CDR3: TGTGCCAGCAGGCAACTAGTGAACACCGGGGAGCTGTTTTTT.

The chain employs TRBV6-5 and TRBJ1-4; tentative D call: TRBD1 (5 bases). The CDR3 spans 13 residues. Looked up from germline, CDR1 is MNHEY and CDR2 is SVGAGI. Trimming stripped 10 bases from V and 8 bases from J, with 17 bases between. Here the CDR3 DNA reads TGTGCCACTCTACTGGGAGGGGAGGAAAAACTGTTTTTT. Translating it yields CATLLGGEEKLFF.

The CDR3 is CASSRLQGPYEQYF. The CDR3 bases are TGTGCCAGCAGTAGACTCCAGGGTCCCTACGAGCAGTACTTC. This rearrangement joins TRBV6-2 or TRBV6-3 to TRBJ2-7; D perhaps matches TRBD1 (5 bases). This CDR3 is built from 14 residues. The V end was cut by 5 bases, the J end by 2 bases, with 13 bases between. Germline CDR1 reads MNHEY; CDR2 reads SVGEGT.

The CDR3 nucleotides are TGTGCCAGTAGTATAACAAGGGGGCGCGACTATGGCTACACCTTC. It specifies CASSITRGRDYGYTF. The chain links TRBV19 to TRBJ1-2, with TRBD1 identical over 7 bases. The CDR3 is 15 residues long. Germline V gene lookup returns CDR1 LNHDA and CDR2 SQIVND (reference sequence). V was clipped by 2 bases and J by 3 bases; unmatched bases: 6.

V and J are TRBV6-1 and TRBJ2-7; TRBD2 agrees at 13 bases. This CDR3 comprises 16 residues. V shed 3 bases and J 3 bases; nucleotides not matched to a gene: 5. Germline CDR1 MNHNS, CDR2 SASEGT. The CDR3 nucleotides are TGTGCCAGCAGTGACCCGGGACTAGCGGGGAGCTACGAGCAGTACTTC. Its protein is CASSDPGLAGSYEQYF.

The rearrangement links TRBV19 to TRBJ1-1, with D hard to call. Germline CDR1 reads LNHDA; CDR2 reads SQIVND (reference sequence). V gave up 5 bases and J gave up 1 base, with 8 bases separating them. This CDR3 contains 13 residues. The CDR3 spells CASSDIKNTEAFF. The CDR3 DNA reads TGTGCCAGTAGTGACATCAAGAACACTGAAGCTTTCTTT.

The rearrangement uses TRBV6-6 and TRBJ1-1; D is uncertain. Germline loops: CDR1 MNHNY, CDR2 SVGAGI (reference sequence). The V gene lost 2 bases and the J gene lost 1 base, with 5 bases spanning the gap. CDR3 length equals 13 residues. The CDR3 region has the DNA TGTGCCAGCAGTTACGAACAGAACACTGAAGCTTTCTTT. Translated, it gives CASSYEQNTEAFF.

The gene calls are TRBV11-2 and TRBJ2-7; TRBD2 is a possible D gene (5 bases). The CDR3 is 14 residues long. Germline CDR1 reads SGHAT; CDR2 reads FQNNGV. The germline V and J ends were trimmed by 7 bases and 5 bases, with 18 bases remaining between them. The CDR3 coding sequence is TGTGCCAGCACCAGAGACCGGGGATGGGACGAGCAGTACTTC. Amino acids: CASTRDRGWDEQYF.

CDR3 loop: CASTNNPGSNTEAFF. The CDR3 DNA is TGTGCCAGCACCAATAATCCAGGGTCGAACACTGAAGCTTTCTTT. The chain has TRBV7-9 and TRBJ1-1; the D gene is possibly TRBD1 (5 bases). In germline, CDR1 is SEHNR, CDR2 FQNEAQ (reference sequence). The V gene lost 7 bases and the J gene lost 1 base, with 16 bases spanning the gap. The CDR3 spans 15 residues.

CDR3 residues: CASSLEGGEQFF. The DNA for the CDR3 is TGCGCCAGCAGCTTGGAAGGGGGCGAGCAGTTCTTC. V usage is TRBV5-1 and J usage is TRBJ2-1; 7 bases agree with TRBD1. Germline CDR1 SGHRS, CDR2 YFSETQ. The CDR3 has 12 residues. With V trimmed by 0 bases and J by 10 bases, 1 base remained unmatched. The variable domain in full, with the rest retrieved from reference TRBV5-1 and TRBJ2-1, is KAGVTQTPRYLIKTRGQQVTLSCSPISGHRSVSWYQQTPGQGLQFLFEYFSETQRNKGNFPGRFSGRQFSNSRSEMNVSTLELGDSALYLCASSLEGGEQFFGPGTRLTVL.

The chain links TRBV11-2 to TRBJ1-3, with D hard to call. The V end lost 5 bases, the J end lost 3 bases, and 20 bases lay between the germline ends. Germline CDR1 and CDR2: SGHAT and FQNNGV. The CDR3 extends over 17 amino acids. The CDR3 spells CASSPPTARVVGNTIYF. For the CDR3, the DNA is TGTGCCAGCAGCCCTCCGACCGCGCGGGTGGTTGGAAACACCATATATTTT.

The V call is TRBV7-8, the J call TRBJ2-2; 11 bases line up with TRBD2. The CDR3 has 15 amino acids. The V gene end was trimmed by 6 bases and the J gene end by 7 bases; junction bases not matched to a gene: 7. CDR1 SGHVS and CDR2 FQNEAQ come from the germline V gene. CDR3 residues: CASRELAGEFGELFF. The CDR3 bases are TGTGCCAGCAGGGAACTAGCGGGGGAGTTCGGGGAGCTGTTTTTT.

The V call is TRBV18, the J call TRBJ1-1, with TRBD1 matching over 7 bases. Trimming removed 5 bases from V and 7 bases from J; junction bases left unmatched: 4. The V gene's germline CDR1 is KGHSH and CDR2 LQKENI. This CDR3 region has 12 residues. CDR3 in amino acids: CASSIGQVEAFF. The CDR3 coding sequence is TGTGCCAGCTCAATCGGACAGGTTGAAGCTTTCTTT.

This clone was counted a single time. This chain joins TRBV27 and TRBJ2-3; maybe TRBD2 (5 bases). The germline gives CDR1 MNHEY, CDR2 SMNVEV (reference sequence). V was shortened by 8 bases and J by 7 bases, with 13 bases between the two germline ends. The CDR3 has 12 amino acids. The CDR3 is CASGGGLYTQYF. CDR3 sequence (DNA): TGTGCCAGCGGAGGAGGTCTTTATACGCAGTATTTT.

The rearrangement links TRBV10-1 to TRBJ1-2; possibly TRBD1 for D (5 bases). The CDR3 runs 16 residues. V lost 2 bases and J 0 bases, leaving 13 bases between the germline ends. The V gene's germline CDR1 is WNHNN and CDR2 SYGVQD (reference sequence). The CDR3 region is CASSEAPGLANYGYTF. The CDR3 nucleotides read TGCGCCAGCAGTGAGGCCCCAGGGCTTGCTAACTATGGCTACACCTTC.

This sequence joins TRBV7-9 and TRBJ1-2; D ambiguous. The CDR3 runs to 12 residues. V was cut by 3 bases and J by 8 bases, with 10 bases left in between. Germline assignment: CDR1 SEHNR and CDR2 FQNEAQ (reference sequence). CDR3 region: CASSLESSGYTF. CDR3 nucleotides: TGTGCCAGCAGCTTGGAAAGTAGCGGCTACACCTTC.

J is TRBJ1-5 and V is TRBV10-3; 9 nucleotides align to TRBD1. V dropped 5 bases and J dropped 5; count of bases not matched to a gene: 4. Germline V CDR1 and CDR2: ENHRY, SYGVKD. The CDR3 is made up of 14 amino acids. This CDR3 reads CAISWDRDDQPQHF. The CDR3 DNA is TGTGCCATCAGTTGGGACAGGGATGATCAGCCCCAGCATTTT.

This rearrangement joins TRBV4-1 to TRBJ2-2; D call uncertain. From germline, CDR1 is MGHRA and CDR2 YSYEKL. The CDR3 is 12 residues long. V was trimmed by 3 bases and J by 3 bases, leaving 2 bases between them. The CDR3 here is CASSHDTGELFF. CDR3 DNA: TGCGCCAGCAGCCACGACACCGGGGAGCTGTTTTTT.

V is TRBV1 and J is TRBJ2-1; the tabulated D call, TRBD1, remains unverified against the DNA. TRBV1 is noted as a pseudogene. The CDR3 has 19 amino acids. In DNA, the CDR3 is TGCACCAGCAGCCTACCCGATAGACTAGGAAAGGGGGCTCGTAATGAGCAGTTCTTC. This translates into CTSSLPDRLGKGARNEQFF.

The V call is TRBV3-1 (or the pseudogene TRBV3-2), the J call TRBJ1-2; TRBD1 aligns across 10 bases. Trimming cost V 7 bases and J 4 bases; bases outside gene matches: 12. The germline V gene encodes CDR1 LGHDT and CDR2 YNNKEL (reference sequence). The CDR3 length is 16 residues. CDR3: CASTPGGTGDLYGYTF. DNA for the CDR3: TGTGCCAGCACCCCCGGAGGGACAGGGGATCTCTATGGCTACACCTTC.

This sequence joins TRBV6-5 and TRBJ1-3; tentative D call: TRBD1 (5 bases). CDR1 is MNHEY, CDR2 SVGAGI, per germline. The V end was cut by 8 bases, the J end by 4 bases, with 18 bases between. The CDR3 sequence is 15 residues long. The CDR3 sequence is CASGKLGGSGNTIYF. The CDR3 bases are TGTGCCAGCGGGAAACTCGGGGGTTCGGGAAACACCATATATTTT.

The rearrangement links TRBV5-1 to TRBJ1-1; 8 bases agree with TRBD1. The CDR3 has 16 residues. Germline CDR1 reads SGHRS; CDR2 reads YFSETQ. Trimming removed 6 bases from V and 6 bases from J; junction bases left unmatched: 16. The CDR3 DNA is TGCGCCAGCATCCCGGGGGCAGGGGGCAGGATGGCTGAAGCTTTCTTT. Translating it yields CASIPGAGGRMAEAFF.

The rearrangement joins TRBV5-5 to TRBJ1-2, with 8 bases that match TRBD1. Germline-derived CDR1 and CDR2 are SGHKS and YYEKEE (reference sequence). This CDR3 spans 14 amino acids. V trimming: 5 bases; J trimming: 4 bases; junction bases outside the gene matches: 7. This CDR3 is CASRKTGEGYGYTF. Here the CDR3 DNA reads TGTGCCAGCAGGAAGACAGGGGAGGGCTATGGCTACACCTTC.